This T cell receptor beta chain comes out of a study of blood T cell repertoires in COVID-19. Germline CDR1 KGHDR, CDR2 SFDVKD. Trimming shortened V by 3 bases and J by 2 bases, and 9 bases separated the two germline ends. CDR3 size: 14 residues. In the original analysis: Estimated nucleated cell counts came from reference gene primer amplification. Data came from immunoSEQ multiplex PCR; TCRdb stores just in-frame clones and leaves some out. From that table come the V and J calls and clone size; the DNA was used to work out D and trimming. The sample has more than 65,000 clones, more than 60% seen once; the top ten hold 25% to 30%.

The gene calls are TRBV24-1 and TRBJ1-2; D gene uncertain. The clonotype was recovered from an elderly woman with active or convalescent COVID-19. Specimen: peripheral blood. The CDR3 DNA follows: TGTGCCACCAGTGATCCAGGACTGAACTATGGCTACACCTTC. Translation: CATSDPGLNYGYTF.